Listed here are 10 T cell receptor beta chains from one sample, sequenced in a study of T cell responses to AZD1222 COVID-19 vaccine. Using immunoSEQ multiplex PCR, the repertoire was profiled, and TCRdb retains in-frame clones only, with some absent. The table has over 60,000 clones, more than 75% seen once. Here the sequenced sample was peripheral blood, taken 28 days after the second dose of the MenACWY control vaccine. All receptors come from an adult who received the MenACWY meningococcal vaccine as a control.

The chain uses TRBV28 and TRBJ2-1, with 12 bases matching TRBD2. This CDR3 has 15 amino acids. The germline CDR1 and CDR2 sequences are MDHEN and SYDVKM. After removal of 6 bases from V and 7 bases from J, the junction contained 7 bases not matched to a gene. CDR3 in DNA: TGTGCCAGCAGCCTACTAGCGGGAGGAAGAAATGAGCAGTTCTTC. It translates to CASSLLAGGRNEQFF.

The chain links TRBV5-4 to TRBJ2-2, with D possibly matching TRBD1 (6 bases). V lost 4 bases to trimming and J lost 6 bases, with 16 bases between them. This CDR3 comprises 15 residues. Germline values: CDR1 SGHNT, CDR2 YYREEE (reference sequence). CDR3: CASSLMDRDAGELFF. Here the CDR3 DNA reads TGTGCCAGCAGCCTAATGGACAGAGACGCCGGGGAGCTGTTTTTT.

The chain has TRBV19 and TRBJ2-1, with unresolved D. Germline V gene data show CDR1 as LNHDA and CDR2 as SQIVND (reference sequence). V was clipped by 7 bases and J by 4 bases, with 23 bases between them. The CDR3 covers 17 residues. CDR3 amino acids: CASNAPPGSHRYNEQFF. CDR3 nucleotide sequence: TGTGCCAGTAACGCCCCCCCCGGGTCGCACCGTTACAATGAGCAGTTCTTC.

This clone is a singleton in its sample. This chain connects TRBV30 to TRBJ2-7, with a weak D call TRBD1 (5 bases). Germline V lookup: CDR1 GTSNPN, CDR2 SVGIG (reference sequence). Trimming stripped 0 bases from V and 4 bases from J, with 10 bases between. The CDR3 has 13 residues. The chain's CDR3 is CAWSVIAGYEQYF. DNA of the CDR3: TGTGCCTGGAGTGTAATTGCAGGGTACGAGCAGTACTTC.

The table lists this clone with a few counts. The CDR3 region has the DNA TGTGCCAGCAGCTTAATGGCGGGAGGGCCGGGAGATACGCAGTATTTT. It codes for CASSLMAGGPGDTQYF. V is TRBV7-2 and J is TRBJ2-3; TRBD2 matches at 9 bases. This CDR3 has 16 amino acids. The trim removed 2 bases at V and 5 bases at J, leaving 8 bases unmatched. Germline loops: CDR1 SGHTA, CDR2 FQGNSA.

The rearrangement uses TRBV7-2 and TRBJ1-2; 7 positions agree with TRBD1. Trimming removed 1 base from V and 6 bases from J; junction bases left unmatched: 5. Germline loops: CDR1 SGHTA, CDR2 FQGNSA. The CDR3 is 14 residues long. The CDR3 reads CASSLESGGNGYTF. The CDR3 coding sequence is TGTGCCAGCAGCTTAGAATCAGGGGGAAATGGCTACACCTTC.

J is TRBJ1-6 and V is TRBV19; tentative D call: TRBD1 (5 bases). The V gene lost 3 bases and the J gene lost 10 bases, with 13 bases spanning the gap. This CDR3 has 14 residues. Germline V gene sequence: CDR1 LNHDA, CDR2 SQIVND (reference sequence). CDR3 DNA sequence: TGTGCCAGTAGTATGGCTCAGGGAGAATCACCCCTCCACTTT. Encoded protein: CASSMAQGESPLHF.

The chain employs TRBV6-5 and TRBJ1-1; weak D call: TRBD1 (6 bases). This CDR3 spans 14 amino acids. In germline, CDR1 is MNHEY, CDR2 SVGAGI. Trimming took off 4 bases at V and 1 base at J, with 10 bases between the two ends. CDR3 amino acids: CASSSGQRNTEAFF. In nucleotides, the CDR3 is TGTGCCAGCAGTTCTGGACAGCGGAACACTGAAGCTTTCTTT.

The CDR3 region has the DNA TGTGCCAGCAGTTACATGCAGATCGCTTACAATGAGCAGTTCTTC. Translated: CASSYMQIAYNEQFF. This chain uses TRBV6-2 or TRBV6-3 with TRBJ2-1; D not resolved. CDR3 size: 15 residues. Germline lookup yields CDR1 MNHEY and CDR2 SVGEGT. V was pared by 2 bases and J by 4 bases, with 12 bases between.

The rearrangement links TRBV28 to TRBJ1-5; D call uncertain. The V end was cut by 0 bases, the J end by 7 bases, with 4 bases between. The germline V gene has CDR1 MDHEN and CDR2 SYDVKM. The CDR3 consists of 12 residues. The CDR3 DNA is TGTGCCAGCAGTTTATGGGGGCAGCCCCAGCATTTT. Translating it yields CASSLWGQPQHF.